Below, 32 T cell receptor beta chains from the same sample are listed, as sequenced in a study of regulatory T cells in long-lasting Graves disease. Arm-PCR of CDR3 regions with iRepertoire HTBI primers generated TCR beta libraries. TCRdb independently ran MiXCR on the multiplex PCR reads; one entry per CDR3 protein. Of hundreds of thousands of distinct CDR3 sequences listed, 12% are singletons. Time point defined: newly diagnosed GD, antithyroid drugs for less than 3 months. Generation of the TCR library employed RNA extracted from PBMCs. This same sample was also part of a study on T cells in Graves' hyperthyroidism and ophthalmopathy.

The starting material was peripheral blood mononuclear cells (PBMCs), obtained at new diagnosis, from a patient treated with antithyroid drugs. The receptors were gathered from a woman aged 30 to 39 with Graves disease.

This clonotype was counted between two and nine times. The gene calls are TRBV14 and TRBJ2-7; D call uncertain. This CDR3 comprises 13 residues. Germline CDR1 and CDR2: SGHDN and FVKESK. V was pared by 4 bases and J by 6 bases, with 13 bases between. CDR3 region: CASSLYRSGEQYF. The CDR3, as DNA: TGTGCCAGCAGCCTCTACCGGAGTGGCGAGCAGTACTTC.

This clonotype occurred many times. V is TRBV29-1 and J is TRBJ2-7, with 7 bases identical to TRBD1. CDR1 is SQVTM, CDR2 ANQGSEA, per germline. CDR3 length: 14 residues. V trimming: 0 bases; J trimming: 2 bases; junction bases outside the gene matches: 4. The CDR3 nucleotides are TGCAGCGTTGAAGAGGGGGACAGAACCTACGAGCAGTACTTC. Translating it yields CSVEEGDRTYEQYF.

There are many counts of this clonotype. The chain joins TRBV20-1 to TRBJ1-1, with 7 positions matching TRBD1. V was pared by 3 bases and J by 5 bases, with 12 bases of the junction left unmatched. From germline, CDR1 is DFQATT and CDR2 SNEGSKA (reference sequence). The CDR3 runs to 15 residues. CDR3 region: CSARRETGRRTEAFF. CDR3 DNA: TGCAGTGCTAGGCGGGAGACAGGGAGAAGGACTGAAGCTTTCTTT.

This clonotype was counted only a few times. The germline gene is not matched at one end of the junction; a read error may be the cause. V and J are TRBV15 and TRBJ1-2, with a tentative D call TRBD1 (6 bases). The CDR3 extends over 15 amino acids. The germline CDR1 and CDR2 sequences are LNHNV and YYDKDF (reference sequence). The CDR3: CATSRDLGRTANLGF. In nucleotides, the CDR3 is TGTGCCACCAGCAGAGATCTAGGGAGGACAGCCAACCTAGGCTTC.

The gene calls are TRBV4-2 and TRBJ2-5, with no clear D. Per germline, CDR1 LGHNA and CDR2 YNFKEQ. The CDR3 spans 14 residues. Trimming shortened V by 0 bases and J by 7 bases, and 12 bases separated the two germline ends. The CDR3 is CASSQDDIPGTQYF. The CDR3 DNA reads TGTGCCAGCAGCCAAGACGACATACCCGGGACCCAGTACTTC.

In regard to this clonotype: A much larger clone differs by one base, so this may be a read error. CDR3 DNA sequence: TGTGCCAGCAGTTTGTGGCCATCTCGCCAGGGCACTGAAGCTTTCTTT. This sequence encodes CASSLWPSRQGTEAFF. This sequence joins TRBV6-5 and TRBJ1-1, with a weak D call TRBD1 (5 bases). Trimming removed 4 bases at V and 4 bases at J, with 19 bases between. Germline V gene data show CDR1 as MNHEY and CDR2 as SVGAGI. The CDR3 has 16 amino acids.

CDR3 in amino acids: CASSPLGSADTQYF. CDR3 sequence (DNA): TGCGCCAGCAGCCCCCTCGGTAGCGCAGATACGCAGTATTTT. This sequence joins TRBV4-1 and TRBJ2-3, with D possibly matching TRBD2 (5 bases). Germline CDR1 is MGHRA and CDR2 is YSYEKL. The V end lost 4 bases, the J end lost 4 bases, and 12 bases lay between the germline ends. CDR3 size: 14 residues.

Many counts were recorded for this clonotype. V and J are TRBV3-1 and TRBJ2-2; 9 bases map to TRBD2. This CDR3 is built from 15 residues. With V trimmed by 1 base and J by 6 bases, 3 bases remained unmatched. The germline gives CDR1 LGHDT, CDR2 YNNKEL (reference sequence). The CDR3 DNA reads TGTGCCAGCAGCCAAGGAGCGGGAGGTCCCGGGGAGCTGTTTTTT. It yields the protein CASSQGAGGPGELFF.

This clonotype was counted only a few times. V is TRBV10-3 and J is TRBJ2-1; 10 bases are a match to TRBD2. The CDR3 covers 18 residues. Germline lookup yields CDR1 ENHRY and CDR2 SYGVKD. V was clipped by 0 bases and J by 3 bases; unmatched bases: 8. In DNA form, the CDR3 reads TGTGCCATCAGTGAGTCGATGGGACTAGCGTTAGACTACAATGAGCAGTTCTTC. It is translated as CAISESMGLALDYNEQFF.

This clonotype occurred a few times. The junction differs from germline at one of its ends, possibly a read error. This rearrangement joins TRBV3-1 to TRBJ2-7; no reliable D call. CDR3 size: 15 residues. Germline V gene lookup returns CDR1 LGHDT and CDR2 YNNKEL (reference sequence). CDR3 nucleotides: TGTGCCAGCAGCCAAGAGACGCCAGTAGCCTACGAGCAGTGCTTC. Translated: CASSQETPVAYEQCF.

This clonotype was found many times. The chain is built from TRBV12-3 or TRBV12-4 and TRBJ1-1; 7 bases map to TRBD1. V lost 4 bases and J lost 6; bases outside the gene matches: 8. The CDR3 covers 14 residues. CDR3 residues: CASSSNRGGSEAFF. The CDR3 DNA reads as TGTGCCAGCAGTTCCAACAGGGGAGGGTCTGAAGCTTTCTTT.

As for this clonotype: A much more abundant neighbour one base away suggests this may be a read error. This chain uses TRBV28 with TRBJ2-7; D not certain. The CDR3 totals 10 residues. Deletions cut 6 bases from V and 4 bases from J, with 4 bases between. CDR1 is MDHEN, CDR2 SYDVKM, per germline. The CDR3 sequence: CASSQYEQYF. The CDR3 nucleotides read TGTGCCAGCAGCCAATACGAGCAGTACTTC.

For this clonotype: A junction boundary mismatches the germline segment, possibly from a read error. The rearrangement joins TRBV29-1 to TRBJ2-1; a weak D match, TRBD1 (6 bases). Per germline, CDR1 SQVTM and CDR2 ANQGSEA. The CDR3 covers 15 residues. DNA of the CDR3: TGCAGCGTTGAAAGGGGGTTGAGCTCCTGCAATGAGCAGTTCTTC. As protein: CSVERGLSSCNEQFF.

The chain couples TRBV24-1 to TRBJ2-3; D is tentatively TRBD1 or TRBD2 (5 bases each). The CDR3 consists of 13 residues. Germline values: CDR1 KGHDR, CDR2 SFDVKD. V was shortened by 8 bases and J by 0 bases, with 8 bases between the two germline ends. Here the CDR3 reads CATMGTSTDTQYF. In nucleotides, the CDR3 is TGTGCCACCATGGGGACGAGCACAGATACGCAGTATTTT.

The CDR3 sequence is CSASPRLGQGYQPQHF. In nucleotides, the CDR3 is TGCAGTGCTTCGCCGCGCCTAGGACAGGGGTATCAGCCCCAGCATTTT. The chain is built from TRBV20-1 and TRBJ1-5; the match to TRBD1 covers 9 bases. CDR1 is DFQATT and CDR2 is SNEGSKA in the germline V gene (reference sequence). The CDR3 is 16 residues long. V shed 5 bases and J 5 bases; nucleotides not matched to a gene: 13.

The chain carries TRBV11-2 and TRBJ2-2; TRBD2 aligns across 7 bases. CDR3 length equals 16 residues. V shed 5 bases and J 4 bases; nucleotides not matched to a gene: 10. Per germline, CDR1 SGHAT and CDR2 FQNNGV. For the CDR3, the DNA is TGTGCCAGCAGCCTTGGCGGGAGTGTTGCCACCGGGGAGCTGTTTTTT. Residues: CASSLGGSVATGELFF.

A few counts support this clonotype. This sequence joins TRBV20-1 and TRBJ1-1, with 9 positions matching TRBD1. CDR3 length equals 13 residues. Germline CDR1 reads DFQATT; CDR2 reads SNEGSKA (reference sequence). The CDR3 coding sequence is TGCAGAGCCGGGGACAGGGTATTATTGGGGGCTTTCTTT. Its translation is CRAGDRVLLGAFF.

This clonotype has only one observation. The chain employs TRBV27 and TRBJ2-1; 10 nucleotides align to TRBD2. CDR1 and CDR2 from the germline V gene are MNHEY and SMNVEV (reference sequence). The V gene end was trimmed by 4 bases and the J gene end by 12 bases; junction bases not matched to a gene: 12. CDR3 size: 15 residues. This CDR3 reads CASSSYGRIAGGQFF. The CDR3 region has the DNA TGTGCCAGCAGTTCATACGGAAGAATAGCGGGAGGGCAGTTCTTC.

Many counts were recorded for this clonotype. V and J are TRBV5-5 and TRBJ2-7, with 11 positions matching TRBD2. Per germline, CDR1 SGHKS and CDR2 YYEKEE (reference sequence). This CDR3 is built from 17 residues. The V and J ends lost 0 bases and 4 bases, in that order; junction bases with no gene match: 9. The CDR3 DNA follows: TGTGCCAGCAGCTTGGTCCCACTAGCGGGAGAAGGGTACGAGCAGTACTTC. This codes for CASSLVPLAGEGYEQYF.

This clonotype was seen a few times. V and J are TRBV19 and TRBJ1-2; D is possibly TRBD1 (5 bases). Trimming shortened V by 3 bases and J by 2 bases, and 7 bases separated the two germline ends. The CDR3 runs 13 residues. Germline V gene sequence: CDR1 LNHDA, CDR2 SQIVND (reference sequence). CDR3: CASSIGGNYGYTF. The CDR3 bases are TGTGCCAGTAGTATCGGGGGGAACTATGGCTACACCTTC.

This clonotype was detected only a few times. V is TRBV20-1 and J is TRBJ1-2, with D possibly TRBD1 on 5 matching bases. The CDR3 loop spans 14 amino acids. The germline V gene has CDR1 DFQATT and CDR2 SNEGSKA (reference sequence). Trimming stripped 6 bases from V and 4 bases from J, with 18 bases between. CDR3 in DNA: TGCAGTGCGAGACTCCGGGACGGGATCTATGGCTACACCTTC. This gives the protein CSARLRDGIYGYTF.

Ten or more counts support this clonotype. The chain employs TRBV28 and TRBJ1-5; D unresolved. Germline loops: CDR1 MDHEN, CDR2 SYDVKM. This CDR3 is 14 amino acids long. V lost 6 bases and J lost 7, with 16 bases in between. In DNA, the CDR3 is TGTGCCAGCAGACAAGGGAGCCTGGGGCAGCCCCAGCATTTT. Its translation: CASRQGSLGQPQHF.

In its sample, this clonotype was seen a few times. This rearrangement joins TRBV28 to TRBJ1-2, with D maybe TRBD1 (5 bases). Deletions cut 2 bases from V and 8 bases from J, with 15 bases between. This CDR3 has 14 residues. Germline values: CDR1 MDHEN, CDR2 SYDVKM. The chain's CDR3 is CASSLAGSLEGYTF. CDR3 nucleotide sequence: TGTGCCAGCAGTTTAGCAGGGTCGTTGGAAGGCTACACCTTC.

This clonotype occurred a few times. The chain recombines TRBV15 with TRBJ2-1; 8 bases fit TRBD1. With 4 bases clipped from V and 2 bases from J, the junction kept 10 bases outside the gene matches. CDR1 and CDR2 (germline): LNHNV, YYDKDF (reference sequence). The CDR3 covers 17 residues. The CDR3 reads CATSMFGQGRTYNEQFF. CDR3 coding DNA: TGTGCCACCAGCATGTTTGGACAGGGCCGAACCTACAATGAGCAGTTCTTC.

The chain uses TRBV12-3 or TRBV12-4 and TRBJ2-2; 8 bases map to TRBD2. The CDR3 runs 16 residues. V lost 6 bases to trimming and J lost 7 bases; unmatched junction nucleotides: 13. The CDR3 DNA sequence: TGTGCCAGCAGACACAACCCGGGAGGGGTCGGCGGGGAGCTGTTTTTT. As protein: CASRHNPGGVGGELFF.

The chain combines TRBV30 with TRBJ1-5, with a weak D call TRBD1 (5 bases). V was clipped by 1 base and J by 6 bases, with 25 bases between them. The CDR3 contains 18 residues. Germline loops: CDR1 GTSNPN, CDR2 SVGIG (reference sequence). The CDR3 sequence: CAWSGIKAGTTFSQPQHF. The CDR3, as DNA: TGTGCCTGGAGTGGGATAAAAGCCGGGACGACCTTCAGTCAGCCCCAGCATTTT.

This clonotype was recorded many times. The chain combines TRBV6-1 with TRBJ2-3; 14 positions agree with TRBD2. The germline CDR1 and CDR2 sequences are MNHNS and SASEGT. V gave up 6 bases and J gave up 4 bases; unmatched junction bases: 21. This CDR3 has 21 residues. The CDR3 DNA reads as TGTGCCAGCAGCCGTCTTTTGCTCGTGACTAGCGGGAGGGCTAAATCAGATACGCAGTATTTT. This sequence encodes CASSRLLLVTSGRAKSDTQYF.

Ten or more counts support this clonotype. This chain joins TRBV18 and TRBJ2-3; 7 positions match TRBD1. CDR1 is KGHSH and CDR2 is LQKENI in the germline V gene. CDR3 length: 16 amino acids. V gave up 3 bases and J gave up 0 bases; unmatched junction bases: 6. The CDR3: CASSPQGQSSTDTQYF. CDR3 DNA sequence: TGTGCCAGCTCACCCCAGGGACAGTCCAGCACAGATACGCAGTATTTT.

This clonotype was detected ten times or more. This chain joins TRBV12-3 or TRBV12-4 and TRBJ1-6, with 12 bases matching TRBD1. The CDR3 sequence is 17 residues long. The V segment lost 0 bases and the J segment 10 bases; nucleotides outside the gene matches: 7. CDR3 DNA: TGTGCCAGCAGTTTAGCCCCGAGGGACAGGGGGCAGTCACCCCTCCACTTT. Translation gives CASSLAPRDRGQSPLHF.

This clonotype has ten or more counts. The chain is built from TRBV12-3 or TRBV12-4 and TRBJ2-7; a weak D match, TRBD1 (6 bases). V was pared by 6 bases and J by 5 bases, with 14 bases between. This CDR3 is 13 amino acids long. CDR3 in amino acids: CASRLTGLDEQYF. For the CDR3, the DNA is TGTGCCAGCAGGCTTACAGGGCTGGACGAGCAGTACTTC.

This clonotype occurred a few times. The CDR3 loop is CASSIRDQDVLTF. CDR3 sequence (DNA): TGTGCCAGTAGTATAAGGGACCAAGATGTCCTGACTTTC. V gene TRBV19 combines with J gene TRBJ2-6, with D possibly called TRBD1 or TRBD2 (5 bases each). Per germline, CDR1 LNHDA and CDR2 SQIVND (reference sequence). The CDR3 is made up of 13 amino acids. With 2 bases removed from V and 13 bases from J, the gap between germline ends came to 12 bases.

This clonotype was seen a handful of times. CDR3 sequence: CASSSMGGHTDTQYF. Here the CDR3 DNA reads TGTGCCAGCAGCTCGATGGGCGGGCACACAGATACGCAGTATTTT. V usage is TRBV7-3 and J usage is TRBJ2-3; D possibly corresponds to TRBD2 (5 bases). Trimming pared 4 bases from V and 2 bases from J, leaving 13 bases between. The germline CDR1 and CDR2 sequences are SGHTA and FQGTGA. This CDR3 spans 15 amino acids. The entire variable domain, with the rest obtained from reference TRBV7-3 and TRBJ2-3, is as follows: GAGVSQTPSNKVTEKGKYVELRCDPISGHTALYWYRQSLGQGPEFLIYFQGTGAADDSGLPNDRFFAVRPEGSVSTLKIQRTERGDSAVYLCASSSMGGHTDTQYFGPGTRLTVL.